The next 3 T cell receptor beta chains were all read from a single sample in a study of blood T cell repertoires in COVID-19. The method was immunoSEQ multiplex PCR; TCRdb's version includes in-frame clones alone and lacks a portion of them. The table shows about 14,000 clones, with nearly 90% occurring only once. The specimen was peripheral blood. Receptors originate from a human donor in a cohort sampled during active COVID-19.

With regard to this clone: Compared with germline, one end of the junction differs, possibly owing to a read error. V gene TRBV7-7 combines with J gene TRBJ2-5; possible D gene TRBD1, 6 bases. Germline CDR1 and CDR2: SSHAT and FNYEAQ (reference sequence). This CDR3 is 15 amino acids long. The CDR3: CASSLSTGPQETQYF. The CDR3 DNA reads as TGTGCTAGCAGCTTATCTACAGGGCCTCAAGAGACCCAGTACTTC.

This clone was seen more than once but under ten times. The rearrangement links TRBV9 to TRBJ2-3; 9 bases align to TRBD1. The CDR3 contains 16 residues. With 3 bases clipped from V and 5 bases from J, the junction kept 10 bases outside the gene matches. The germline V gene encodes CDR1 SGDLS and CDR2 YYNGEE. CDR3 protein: CASSAGWGQGVDTQYF. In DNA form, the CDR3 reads TGTGCCAGCAGCGCTGGCTGGGGACAGGGCGTAGATACGCAGTATTTT. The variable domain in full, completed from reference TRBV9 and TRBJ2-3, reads DSGVTQTPKHLITATGQRVTLRCSPRSGDLSVYWYQQSLDQGLQFLIQYYNGEERAKGNILERFSAQQFPDLHSELNLSSLELGDSALYFCASSAGWGQGVDTQYFGPGTRLTVL.

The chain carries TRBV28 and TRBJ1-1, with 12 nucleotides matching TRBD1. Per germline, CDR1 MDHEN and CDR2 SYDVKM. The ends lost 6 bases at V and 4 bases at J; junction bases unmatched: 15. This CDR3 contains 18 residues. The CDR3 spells CASRGTGTGGTFGTEAFF. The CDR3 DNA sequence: TGTGCCAGCAGGGGTACCGGGACAGGGGGCACTTTCGGCACTGAAGCTTTCTTT.